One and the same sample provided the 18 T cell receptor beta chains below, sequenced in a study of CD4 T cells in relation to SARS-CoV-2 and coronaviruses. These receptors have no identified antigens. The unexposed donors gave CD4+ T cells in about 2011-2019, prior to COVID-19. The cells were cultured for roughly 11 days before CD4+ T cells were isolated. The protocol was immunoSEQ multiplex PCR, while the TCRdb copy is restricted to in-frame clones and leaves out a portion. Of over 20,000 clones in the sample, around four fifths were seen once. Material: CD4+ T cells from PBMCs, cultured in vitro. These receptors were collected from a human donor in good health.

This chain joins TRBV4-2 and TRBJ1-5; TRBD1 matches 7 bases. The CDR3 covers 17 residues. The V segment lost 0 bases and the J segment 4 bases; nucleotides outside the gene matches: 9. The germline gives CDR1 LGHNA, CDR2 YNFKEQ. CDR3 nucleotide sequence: TGTGCCAGCAGCCAAGATTGGGGGACAGCAAATAATCAGCCCCAGCATTTT. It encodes CASSQDWGTANNQPQHF.

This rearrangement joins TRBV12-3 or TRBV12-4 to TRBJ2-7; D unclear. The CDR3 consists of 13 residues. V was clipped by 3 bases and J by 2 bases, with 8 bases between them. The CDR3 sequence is CASSFGSTYEQYF. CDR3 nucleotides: TGTGCCAGCAGTTTCGGCAGTACCTACGAGCAGTACTTC.

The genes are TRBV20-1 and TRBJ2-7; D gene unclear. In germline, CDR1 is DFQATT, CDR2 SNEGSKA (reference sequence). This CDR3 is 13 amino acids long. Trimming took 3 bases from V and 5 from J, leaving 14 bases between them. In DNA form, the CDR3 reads TGCAGTGCTAGTCTGGACGGCATCCACGAGCAGTACTTC. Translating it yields CSASLDGIHEQYF.

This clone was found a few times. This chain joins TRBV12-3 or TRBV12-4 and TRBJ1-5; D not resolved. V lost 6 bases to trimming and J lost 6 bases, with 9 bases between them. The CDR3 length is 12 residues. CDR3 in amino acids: CASSQPSQPQHF. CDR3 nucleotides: TGTGCCAGCAGCCAACCATCTCAGCCCCAGCATTTT.

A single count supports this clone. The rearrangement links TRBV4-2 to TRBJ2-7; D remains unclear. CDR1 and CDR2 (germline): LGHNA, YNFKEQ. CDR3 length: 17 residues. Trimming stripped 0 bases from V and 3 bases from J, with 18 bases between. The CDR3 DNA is TGTGCCAGCAGCCAAGATAGCAAGGCCCACTCTTTCTACGAGCAGTACTTC. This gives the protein CASSQDSKAHSFYEQYF.

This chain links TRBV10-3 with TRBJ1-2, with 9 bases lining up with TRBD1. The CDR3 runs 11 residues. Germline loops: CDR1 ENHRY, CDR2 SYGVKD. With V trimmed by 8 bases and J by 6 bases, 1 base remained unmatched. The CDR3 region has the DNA TGTGCCATCTGGACAGGGGATGGCTACACCTTC. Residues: CAIWTGDGYTF.

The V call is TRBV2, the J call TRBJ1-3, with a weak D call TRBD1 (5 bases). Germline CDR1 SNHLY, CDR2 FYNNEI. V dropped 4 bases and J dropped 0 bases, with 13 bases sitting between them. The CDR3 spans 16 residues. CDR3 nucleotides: TGTGCCAGCAGTGCCGGGACTTTCAGCTCTGGAAACACCATATATTTT. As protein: CASSAGTFSSGNTIYF. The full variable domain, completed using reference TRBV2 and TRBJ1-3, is EPEVTQTPSHQVTQMGQEVILRCVPISNHLYFYWYRQILGQKVEFLVSFYNNEISEKSEIFDDQFSVERPDGSNFTLKIRSTKLEDSAMYFCASSAGTFSSGNTIYFGEGSWLTVV.

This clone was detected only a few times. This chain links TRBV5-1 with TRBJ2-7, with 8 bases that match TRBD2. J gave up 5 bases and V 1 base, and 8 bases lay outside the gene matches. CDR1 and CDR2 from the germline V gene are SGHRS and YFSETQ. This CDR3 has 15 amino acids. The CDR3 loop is CASSLRLAGFHEQYF. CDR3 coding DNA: TGCGCCAGCAGCTTGAGGCTAGCGGGCTTCCACGAGCAGTACTTC.

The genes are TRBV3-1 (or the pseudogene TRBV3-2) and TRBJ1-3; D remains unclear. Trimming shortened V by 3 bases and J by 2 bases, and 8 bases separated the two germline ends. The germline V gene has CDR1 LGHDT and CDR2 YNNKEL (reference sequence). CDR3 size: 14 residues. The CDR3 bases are TGTGCCAGCAGCCATAATCTTCCTGGAAACACCATATATTTT. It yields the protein CASSHNLPGNTIYF.

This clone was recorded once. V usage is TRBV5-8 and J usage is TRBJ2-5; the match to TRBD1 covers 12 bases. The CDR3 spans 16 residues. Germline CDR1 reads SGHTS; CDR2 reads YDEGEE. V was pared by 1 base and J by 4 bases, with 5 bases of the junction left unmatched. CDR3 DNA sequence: TGTGCCAGCAGCTTGCCCGGGACAGGGGGCGGAGAGACCCAGTACTTC. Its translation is CASSLPGTGGGETQYF.

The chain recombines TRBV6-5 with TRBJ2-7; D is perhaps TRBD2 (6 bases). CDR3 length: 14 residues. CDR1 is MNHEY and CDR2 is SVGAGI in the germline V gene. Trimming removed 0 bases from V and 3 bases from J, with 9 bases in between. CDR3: CASSYSGGSYEQYF. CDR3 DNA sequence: TGTGCCAGCAGTTACTCGGGGGGAAGCTACGAGCAGTACTTC.

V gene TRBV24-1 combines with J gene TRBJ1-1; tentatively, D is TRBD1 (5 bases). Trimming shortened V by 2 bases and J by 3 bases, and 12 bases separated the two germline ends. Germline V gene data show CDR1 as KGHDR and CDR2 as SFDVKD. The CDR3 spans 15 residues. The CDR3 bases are TGTGCCACCAGTGATTCCGGCGGGGGGGACACTGAAGCTTTCTTT. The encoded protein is CATSDSGGGDTEAFF.

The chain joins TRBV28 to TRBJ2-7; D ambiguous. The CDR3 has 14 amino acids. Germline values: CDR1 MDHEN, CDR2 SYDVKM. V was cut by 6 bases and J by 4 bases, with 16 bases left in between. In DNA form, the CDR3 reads TGTGCCAGCAGAAAGCGCCAGGAGCGATACGAGCAGTACTTC. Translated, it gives CASRKRQERYEQYF.

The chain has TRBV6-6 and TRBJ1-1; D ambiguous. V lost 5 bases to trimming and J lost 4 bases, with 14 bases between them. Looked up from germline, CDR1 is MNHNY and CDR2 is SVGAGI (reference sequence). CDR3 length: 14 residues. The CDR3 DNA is TGTGCCAGCAGTACACAGTGGGGTGGCACTGAAGCTTTCTTT. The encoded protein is CASSTQWGGTEAFF.

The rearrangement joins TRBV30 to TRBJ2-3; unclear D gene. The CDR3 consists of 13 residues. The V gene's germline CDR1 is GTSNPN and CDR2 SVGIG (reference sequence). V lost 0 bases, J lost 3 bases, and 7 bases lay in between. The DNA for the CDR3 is TGTGCCTGGAGTGTACGGGTTACAGATACGCAGTATTTT. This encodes CAWSVRVTDTQYF.

The CDR3 is CATSDQDMSSYNEQFF. CDR3 DNA sequence: TGTGCCACCAGTGATCAGGACATGAGCTCCTACAATGAGCAGTTCTTC. The V call is TRBV24-1, the J call TRBJ2-1; weak D call: TRBD1 (5 bases). The CDR3 extends over 16 amino acids. The V end was cut by 3 bases, the J end by 0 bases, with 11 bases between. Germline CDR1 and CDR2: KGHDR and SFDVKD.

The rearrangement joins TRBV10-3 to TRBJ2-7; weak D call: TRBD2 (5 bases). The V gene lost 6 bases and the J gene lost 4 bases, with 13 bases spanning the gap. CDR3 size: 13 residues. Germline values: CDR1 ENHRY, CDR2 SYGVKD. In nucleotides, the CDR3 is TGTGCCATCAGGGGTAACGGAGGTTACGAGCAGTACTTC. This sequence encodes CAIRGNGGYEQYF.

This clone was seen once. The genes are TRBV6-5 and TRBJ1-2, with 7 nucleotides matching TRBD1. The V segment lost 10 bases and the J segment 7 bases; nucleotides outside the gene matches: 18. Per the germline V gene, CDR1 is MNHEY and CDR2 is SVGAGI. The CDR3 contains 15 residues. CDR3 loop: CATNADPTGILGYTF. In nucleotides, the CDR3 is TGTGCCACCAACGCCGACCCGACAGGGATCCTTGGCTACACCTTC.